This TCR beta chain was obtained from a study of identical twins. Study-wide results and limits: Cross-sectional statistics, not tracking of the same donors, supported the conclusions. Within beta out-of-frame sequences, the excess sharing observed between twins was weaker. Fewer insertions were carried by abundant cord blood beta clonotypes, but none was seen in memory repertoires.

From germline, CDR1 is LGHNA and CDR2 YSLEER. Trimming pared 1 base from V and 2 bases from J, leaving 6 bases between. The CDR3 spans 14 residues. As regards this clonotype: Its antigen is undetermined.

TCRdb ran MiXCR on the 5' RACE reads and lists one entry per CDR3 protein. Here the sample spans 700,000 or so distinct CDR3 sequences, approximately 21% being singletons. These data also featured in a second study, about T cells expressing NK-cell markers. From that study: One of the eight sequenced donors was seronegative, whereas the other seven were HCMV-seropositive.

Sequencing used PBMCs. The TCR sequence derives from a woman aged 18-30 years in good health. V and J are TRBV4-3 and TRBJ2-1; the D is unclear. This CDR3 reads CASSQARAYNEQFF. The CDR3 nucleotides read TGCGCCAGCAGCCAAGCACGGGCCTACAATGAGCAGTTCTTC.